Following are 7 T cell receptor beta chains from one sample sequenced in a study of regulatory T cells in long-lasting Graves disease. Through Arm-PCR of CDR3 regions and iRepertoire HTBI primers, TCR beta libraries were built. Using its own MiXCR run on the multiplex PCR reads, TCRdb lists one record per CDR3 protein. The sample consists of some 330,000 distinct CDR3 sequences, 12% of them appearing once. Time point indicated: newly diagnosed GD, antithyroid drugs for less than 3 months. PBMCs were the source of the RNA used for TCR sequencing. These data were likewise used in another study, on T cells in Graves' hyperthyroidism and ophthalmopathy.

This specimen consisted of peripheral blood mononuclear cells (PBMCs), obtained at new diagnosis, from a patient treated with antithyroid drugs. These receptors came from a young woman with Graves disease.

The table lists this clonotype with a few counts. The chain employs TRBV12-5 and TRBJ1-4; no reliable D call. Trimming took off 5 bases at V and 5 bases at J, with 18 bases between the two ends. The CDR3 covers 16 residues. CDR1 and CDR2 (germline): LGHNT, FRNRAP. The CDR3 coding sequence is TGTGCTAGTGGTCCCTACGGAGATCCGAAAAATGAAAAACTGTTTTTT. This sequence encodes CASGPYGDPKNEKLFF.

This clonotype was picked up one time. The CDR3 DNA is TGTGCCAGCAGTGAGTCCGGGGGCAGACTCCAAGAGACCCAGTACTTC. It translates to CASSESGGRLQETQYF. This chain joins TRBV25-1 and TRBJ2-5; the D gene could be TRBD1 or TRBD2 (6 bases each). Trimming took off 3 bases at V and 1 base at J, with 15 bases between the two ends. Germline CDR1 and CDR2: MGHDK and SYGVNS. The CDR3 consists of 16 residues.

This clonotype has a count of ten or more. V is TRBV2 and J is TRBJ1-5; D ambiguous. This CDR3 is built from 11 residues. Trimming stripped 8 bases from V and 5 bases from J, with 7 bases between. CDR1 and CDR2 from the germline V gene are SNHLY and FYNNEI. CDR3 sequence reads: CASGVDQPQHF. Written as DNA, the CDR3 is TGTGCCAGCGGGGTTGATCAGCCCCAGCATTTT.

This clonotype was recorded many times. The rearrangement links TRBV20-1 to TRBJ2-7, with 7 bases lining up with TRBD1. Germline V gene sequence: CDR1 DFQATT, CDR2 SNEGSKA (reference sequence). The CDR3 runs 13 residues. V trimming: 4 bases; J trimming: 6 bases; junction bases outside the gene matches: 9. CDR3 region: CSANRDRKSEQYF. CDR3 bases: TGCAGTGCTAATCGGGACAGAAAATCCGAGCAGTACTTC.

This clonotype was picked up many times. V usage is TRBV12-5 and J usage is TRBJ1-5, with D possibly TRBD1 on 5 matching bases. This CDR3 has 18 amino acids. From germline, CDR1 is LGHNT and CDR2 FRNRAP. V was shortened by 6 bases and J by 6 bases, with 27 bases between the two germline ends. CDR3 region: CASGPGTSRGVRFQPQHF. CDR3 DNA: TGTGCTAGTGGGCCGGGGACCTCTAGAGGGGTGCGGTTTCAGCCCCAGCATTTT.

The chain recombines TRBV27 with TRBJ2-4, with D possibly being TRBD1 (5 bases). CDR3 length equals 12 residues. Trimming removed 6 bases at V and 5 bases at J, with 8 bases between. Germline CDR1 is MNHEY and CDR2 is SMNVEV (reference sequence). The CDR3 loop reads CASRDIQNIQYF. The CDR3 nucleotides are TGTGCCAGCAGGGACATCCAAAACATTCAGTACTTC.

This clonotype was picked up many times. This chain joins TRBV11-2 and TRBJ1-3, with D uncertain. CDR1 and CDR2 (germline): SGHAT, FQNNGV. CDR3 size: 16 residues. V was pared by 2 bases and J by 0 bases, with 11 bases between. CDR3 residues: CASSLPGRTSGNTIYF. The DNA of the CDR3 is TGTGCCAGCAGCTTACCCGGACGGACCTCTGGAAACACCATATATTTT. The whole variable domain, remainder taken from reference TRBV11-2 and TRBJ1-3, is EAGVAQSPRYKIIEKRQSVAFWCNPISGHATLYWYQQILGQGPKLLIQFQNNGVVDDSQLPKDRFSAERLKGVDSTLKIQPAKLEDSAVYLCASSLPGRTSGNTIYFGEGSWLTVV.